What follows is one T cell receptor (beta chain) and its context. Repertoires were generated with immunoSEQ multiplex PCR, while TCRdb's copy carries only in-frame clones and drops some. Counted here are approximately 60,000 clones, roughly 89% occurring once; the ten biggest clones make up 4% to 6.5%. The data derive from a study of technical replicates of blood from a few donors. The origin of this receptor is a human donor in good health. Some clones in this sample may be carry-over from other donors' samples. Sample: PBMCs.

CDR3 sequence reads: CASSFVGGRFREAFF. The DNA of the CDR3 is TGTGCCAGCAGCTTTGTAGGGGGCCGATTTAGAGAAGCTTTCTTT. V gene TRBV7-3 combines with J gene TRBJ1-1, with 7 bases that match TRBD1. There are 15 residues in the CDR3. Germline V gives CDR1 SGHTA, CDR2 FQGTGA. The J segment lost 8 bases and the V segment lost 3 bases, leaving 12 bases of the junction unmatched.